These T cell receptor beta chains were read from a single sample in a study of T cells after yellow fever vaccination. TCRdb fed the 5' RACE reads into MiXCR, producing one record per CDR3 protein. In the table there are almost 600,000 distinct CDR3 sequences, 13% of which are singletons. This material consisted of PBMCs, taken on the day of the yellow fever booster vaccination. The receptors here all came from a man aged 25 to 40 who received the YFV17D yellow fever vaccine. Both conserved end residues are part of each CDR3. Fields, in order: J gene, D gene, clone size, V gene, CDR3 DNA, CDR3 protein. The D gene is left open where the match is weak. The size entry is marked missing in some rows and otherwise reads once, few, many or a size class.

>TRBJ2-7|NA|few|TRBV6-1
TGTGCCAGCACCCCCCCGGGAGCGACCCGGTCCGAGCAGTACTTC
CASTPPGATRSEQYF
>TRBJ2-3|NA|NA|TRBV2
TGTGCCAGCAAGCTGGGGGGTCCTAGCACAGATACGCAGTATTTT
CASKLGGPSTDTQYF
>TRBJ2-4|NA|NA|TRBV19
TGTGCCACTCAACCGCCAGGTGATATTCAGTACTTC
CATQPPGDIQYF
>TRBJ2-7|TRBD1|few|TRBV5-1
TGCGCCAGCAGGGATCGGGACAGGGGTTTCGAGCAGTACTTC
CASRDRDRGFEQYF
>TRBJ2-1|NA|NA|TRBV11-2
TGTGCCAGCAGCTTAAATCTTAAGCCGATGGGCGATGAGCAGTTCTTC
CASSLNLKPMGDEQFF
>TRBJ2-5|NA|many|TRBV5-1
TGCGCCAGCAGCTTGGGTGACGGCTGGACCCAGTACTTC
CASSLGDGWTQYF
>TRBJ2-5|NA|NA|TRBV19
TGTGCCAGTAGTCCCGAGTCTGGTCGGGTAGAGACCCAGTACTTC
CASSPESGRVETQYF
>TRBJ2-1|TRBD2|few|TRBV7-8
TGTGCCAGCAGCTTAGGGCTGGGCGAGCGGGGCTCCTACAATGAGCAGTTCTTC
CASSLGLGERGSYNEQFF
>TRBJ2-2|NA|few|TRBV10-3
TGTGCCATCGGGGGCGACTTGTCTCCCGGGGAGCTGTTTTTT
CAIGGDLSPGELFF
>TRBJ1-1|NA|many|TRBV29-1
TGCAGCGCGTACAGGGTGAACACTGAAGCTTTCTTT
CSAYRVNTEAFF
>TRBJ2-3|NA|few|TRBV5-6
TGTGCCAGCAGCTTGATGGAGGGATTGGATACGCAGTATTTT
CASSLMEGLDTQYF
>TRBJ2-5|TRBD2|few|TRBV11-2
TGTGCCAGCAGCCTCGGACAGCGGGGGGAGACCCAGTACTTC
CASSLGQRGETQYF
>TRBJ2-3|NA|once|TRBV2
TGTGCCATCAGTGAACGGGCAGCTAGGGATACGCAGTATTTT
CAISERAARDTQYF
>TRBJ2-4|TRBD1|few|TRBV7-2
TGTGCCAGCAGCTTAGCAGGGGGCGCGAGCATTCAGTACTTC
CASSLAGGASIQYF
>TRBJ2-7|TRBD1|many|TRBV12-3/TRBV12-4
TGTGCCAGCAGTTTGGGTACAGGGGTGGACGAGCAGTACTTC
CASSLGTGVDEQYF
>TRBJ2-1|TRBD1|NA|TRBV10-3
TGTGCCATCACTGCTGGACAGGGTCGAAATGAGCAGTTCTTC
CAITAGQGRNEQFF
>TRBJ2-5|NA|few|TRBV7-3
TGTGCCAGCAGCTTACAGACCCAAGAGACCCAGTACTTC
CASSLQTQETQYF
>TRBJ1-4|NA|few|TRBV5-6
TGTGCCAGCAGCGTCCCTAATGAAAAACTGTTTTTT
CASSVPNEKLFF
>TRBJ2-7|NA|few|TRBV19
TGTGCCAGTAGTATCGAAGCCCAGGGCGAGCAGTACTTC
CASSIEAQGEQYF
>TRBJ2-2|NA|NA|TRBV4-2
TGTGCCAGCAGCCTCCAAACTGTAGCGCCCGGGGAGCTGTTTTTT
CASSLQTVAPGELFF
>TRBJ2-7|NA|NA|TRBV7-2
TGTGCCAGCAGGTCTCACCGGGGCACCTACGAGCAGTACTTC
CASRSHRGTYEQYF
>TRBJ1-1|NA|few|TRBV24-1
TGTGCCACCAGTGATTTGCTGGGGGAGTCCACTGAAGCTTTCTTT
CATSDLLGESTEAFF
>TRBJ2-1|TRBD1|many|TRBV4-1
TGCGCCAGCAGCCAGACAGGGGGTAGTAGCAATGAGCAGTTCTTC
CASSQTGGSSNEQFF
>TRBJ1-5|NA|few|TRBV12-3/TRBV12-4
TGTGCCAGCAGTTTAGAGGGCCGGCCCCAGCATTTT
CASSLEGRPQHF
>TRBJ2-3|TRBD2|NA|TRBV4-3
TGCGCCAGCAGCCCCCGACTAGCGGGTGCTAGCACAGATACGCAGTATTTT
CASSPRLAGASTDTQYF
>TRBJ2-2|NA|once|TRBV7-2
TGTGCCAGCAGCCCATTCGGCGGGTCACGAGGGTCCGGGGAGCTGTTTTTT
CASSPFGGSRGSGELFF
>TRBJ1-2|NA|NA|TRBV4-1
TGCGCCAGCAGCCAAGATCCGAAGGGCATTAACTATGGCTACACCTTC
CASSQDPKGINYGYTF
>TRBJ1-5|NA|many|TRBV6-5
TGTGCCAGCAGTTACTCCTGGGGGCAGCCCCAGCATTTT
CASSYSWGQPQHF
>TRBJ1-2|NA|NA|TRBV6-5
TGTGCCAGCAGTCGCGGGGCTAACTATGGCTACACCTTC
CASSRGANYGYTF
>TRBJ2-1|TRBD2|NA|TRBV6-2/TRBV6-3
TGTGCCAGTCGCCGGGGGGTGGAGAATGAGCAGTTCTTC
CASRRGVENEQFF
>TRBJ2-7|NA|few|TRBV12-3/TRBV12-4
TGTGCCAGCAGTTTAGATTCGGGGGTCGGTTACGAGCAGTACTTC
CASSLDSGVGYEQYF
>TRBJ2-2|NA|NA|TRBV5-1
TGCGCCAGCAGCTTGGGGCCAACCGCGAACACCGGGGAGCTGTTTTTT
CASSLGPTANTGELFF
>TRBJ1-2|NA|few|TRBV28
TGTGCCAGCAGGCAAGGGGGGGGGCTGAACTATGGCTACACCTTC
CASRQGGGLNYGYTF
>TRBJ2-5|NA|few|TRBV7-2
TGTGCCAGCAGTTCAATGGGGGAAGGGACCCAGTACTTC
CASSSMGEGTQYF
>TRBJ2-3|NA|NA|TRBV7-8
TGTGCCAGCAGCCGTCAAAGCGGGCCCACCACAGATACGCAGTATTTT
CASSRQSGPTTDTQYF
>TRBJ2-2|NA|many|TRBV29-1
TGCAGCGTTACAGGGTTGCGAACCGGGGAGCTGTTTTTT
CSVTGLRTGELFF
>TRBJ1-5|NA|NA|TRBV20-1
TGCAGTGCCGAACCAGGGGGCAATCAGCCCCAGCATTTT
CSAEPGGNQPQHF
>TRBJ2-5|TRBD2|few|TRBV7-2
TGTGCCAGCAGTCCTAGCGGGAGGGGGGGGGAGACCCAGTACTTC
CASSPSGRGGETQYF
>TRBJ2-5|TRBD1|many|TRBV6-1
TGTGCCAGCAGTCCCAACAGGGGTAGGGAGACCCAGTACTTC
CASSPNRGRETQYF
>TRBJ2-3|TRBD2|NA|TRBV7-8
TGTGCCAGCAGCTTATGGACTAGCGGTGACCCAGATACGCAGTATTTT
CASSLWTSGDPDTQYF
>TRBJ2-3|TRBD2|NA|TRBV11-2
TGTGCCAGCAGCCGAAAGTCCGGGACTAGGACCATTAGCACAGATACGCAGTATTTT
CASSRKSGTRTISTDTQYF
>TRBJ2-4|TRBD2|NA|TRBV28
TGTGCCAGCAGTTTATGGGGGACTAGCGGAGCCAAAAACATTCAGTACTTC
CASSLWGTSGAKNIQYF
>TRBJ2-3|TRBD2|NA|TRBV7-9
TGTGCCAGCAATCTAGCGGGAGGGAACACAGATACGCAGTATTTT
CASNLAGGNTDTQYF
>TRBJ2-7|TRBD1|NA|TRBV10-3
TGTGCCATCAGTGGACAGGGGACTTACGAGCAGTACTTC
CAISGQGTYEQYF
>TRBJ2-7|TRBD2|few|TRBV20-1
TGCAGTGCTCCCCAAGGCGCTAGCGGGAGGGCCGTGCAGTACTTC
CSAPQGASGRAVQYF